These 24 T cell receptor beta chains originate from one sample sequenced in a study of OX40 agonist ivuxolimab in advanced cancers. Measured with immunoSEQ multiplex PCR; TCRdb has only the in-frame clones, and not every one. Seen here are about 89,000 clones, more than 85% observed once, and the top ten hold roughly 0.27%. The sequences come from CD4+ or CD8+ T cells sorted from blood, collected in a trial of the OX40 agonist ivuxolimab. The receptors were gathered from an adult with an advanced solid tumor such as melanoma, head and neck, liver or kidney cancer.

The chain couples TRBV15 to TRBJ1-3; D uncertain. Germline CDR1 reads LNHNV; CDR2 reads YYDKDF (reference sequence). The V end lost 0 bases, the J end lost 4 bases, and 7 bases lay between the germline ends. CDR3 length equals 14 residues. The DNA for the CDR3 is TGTGCCACCAGCAGAGACACCTCAGGAAACACCATATATTTT. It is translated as CATSRDTSGNTIYF.

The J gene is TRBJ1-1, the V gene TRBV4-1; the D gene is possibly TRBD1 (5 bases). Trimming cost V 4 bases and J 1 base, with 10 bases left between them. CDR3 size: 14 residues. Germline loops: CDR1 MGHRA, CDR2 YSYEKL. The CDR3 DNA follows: TGCGCCAGCAGCCTGACAGATTCGAACACTGAAGCTTTCTTT. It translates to CASSLTDSNTEAFF.

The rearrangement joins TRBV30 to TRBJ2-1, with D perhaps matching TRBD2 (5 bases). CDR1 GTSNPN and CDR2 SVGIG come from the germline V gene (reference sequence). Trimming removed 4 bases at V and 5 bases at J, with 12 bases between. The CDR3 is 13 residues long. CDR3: CAWITSSNNEQFF. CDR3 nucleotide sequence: TGTGCCTGGATAACTAGTAGTAACAATGAGCAGTTCTTC.

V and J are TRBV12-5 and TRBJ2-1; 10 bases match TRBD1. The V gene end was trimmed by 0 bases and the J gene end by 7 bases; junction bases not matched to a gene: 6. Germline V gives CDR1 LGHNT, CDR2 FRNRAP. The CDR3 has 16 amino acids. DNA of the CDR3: TGTGCTAGTGGTTTGGTAAGGGACAGGGGTCTTAATGAGCAGTTCTTC. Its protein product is CASGLVRDRGLNEQFF.

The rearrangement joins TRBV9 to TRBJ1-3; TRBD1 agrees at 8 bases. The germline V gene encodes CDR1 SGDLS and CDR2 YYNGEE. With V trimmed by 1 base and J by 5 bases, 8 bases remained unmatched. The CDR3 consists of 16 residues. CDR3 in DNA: TGTGCCAGCAGCGTAAGCTCCGGGACAGGAAGAAACACCATATATTTT. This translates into CASSVSSGTGRNTIYF.

The CDR3 sequence is CATSRDGNPSTEAFF. In nucleotides, the CDR3 is TGTGCCACCAGCAGAGATGGGAACCCTTCCACTGAAGCTTTCTTT. This chain uses TRBV15 with TRBJ1-1; no reliable D call. Germline values: CDR1 LNHNV, CDR2 YYDKDF (reference sequence). V gave up 0 bases and J gave up 4 bases, with 12 bases separating them. This CDR3 spans 15 amino acids.

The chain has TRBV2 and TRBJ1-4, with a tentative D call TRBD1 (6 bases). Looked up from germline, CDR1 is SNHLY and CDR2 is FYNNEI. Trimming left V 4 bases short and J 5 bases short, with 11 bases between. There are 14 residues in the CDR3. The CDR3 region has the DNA TGTGCCAGCAGTGCGGGACATACGAATGAAAAACTGTTTTTT. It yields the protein CASSAGHTNEKLFF.

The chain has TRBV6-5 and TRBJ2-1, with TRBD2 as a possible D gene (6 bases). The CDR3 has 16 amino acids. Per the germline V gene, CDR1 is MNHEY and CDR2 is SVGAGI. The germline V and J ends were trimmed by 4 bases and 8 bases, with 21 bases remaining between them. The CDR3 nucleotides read TGTGCCAGCAGTTCTAAATCGGTGGTGGAGGGCCATGAGCAGTTCTTC. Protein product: CASSSKSVVEGHEQFF.

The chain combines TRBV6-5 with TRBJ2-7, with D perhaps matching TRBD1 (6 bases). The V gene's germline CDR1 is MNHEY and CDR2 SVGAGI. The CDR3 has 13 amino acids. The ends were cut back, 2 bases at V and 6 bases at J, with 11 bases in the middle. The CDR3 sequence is CASSYTRGREQYF. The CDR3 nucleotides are TGTGCCAGCAGTTACACCAGGGGCCGCGAGCAGTACTTC.

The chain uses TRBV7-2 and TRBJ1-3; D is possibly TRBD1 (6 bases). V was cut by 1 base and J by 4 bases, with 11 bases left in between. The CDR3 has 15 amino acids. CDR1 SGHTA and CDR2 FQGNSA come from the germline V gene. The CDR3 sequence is CASSLVGGMGNTIYF. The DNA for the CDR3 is TGTGCCAGCAGCTTAGTAGGGGGAATGGGAAACACCATATATTTT.

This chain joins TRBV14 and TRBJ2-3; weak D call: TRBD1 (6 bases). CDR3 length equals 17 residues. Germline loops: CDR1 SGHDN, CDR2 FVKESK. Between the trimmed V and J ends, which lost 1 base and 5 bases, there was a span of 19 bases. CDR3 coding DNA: TGTGCCAGCAGCCAAGGGAAAGTTTGGACAGTGAGAGATACGCAGTATTTT. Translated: CASSQGKVWTVRDTQYF. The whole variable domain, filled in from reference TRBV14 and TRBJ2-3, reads EAGVTQFPSHSVIEKGQTVTLRCDPISGHDNLYWYRRVMGKEIKFLLHFVKESKQDESGMPNNRFLAERTGGTYSTLKVQPAELEDSGVYFCASSQGKVWTVRDTQYFGPGTRLTVL.

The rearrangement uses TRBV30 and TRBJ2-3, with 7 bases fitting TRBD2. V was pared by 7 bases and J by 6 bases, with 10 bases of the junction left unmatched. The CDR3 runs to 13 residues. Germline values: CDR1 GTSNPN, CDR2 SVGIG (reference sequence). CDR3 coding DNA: TGTGCCTCTTCGCCGGGGGGTTCCGATACGCAGTATTTT. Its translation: CASSPGGSDTQYF.

The CDR3 loop reads CASSMTGDTYGYTF. In nucleotides, the CDR3 is TGTGCCAGTAGTATGACAGGGGATACCTATGGCTACACCTTC. J is TRBJ1-2 and V is TRBV19, with 8 bases that match TRBD1. Unmatched junction bases numbered 4, after V lost 3 bases and J lost 4 bases. The germline V gene encodes CDR1 LNHDA and CDR2 SQIVND (reference sequence). This CDR3 has 14 residues.

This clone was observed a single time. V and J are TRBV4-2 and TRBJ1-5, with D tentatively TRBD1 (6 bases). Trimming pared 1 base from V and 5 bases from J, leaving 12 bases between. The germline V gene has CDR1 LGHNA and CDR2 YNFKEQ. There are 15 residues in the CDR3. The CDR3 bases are TGTGCCAGCAGCCAAGTAAACAGGGAGGATCAGCCCCAGCATTTT. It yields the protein CASSQVNREDQPQHF.

CDR3 in amino acids: CASSQDYGRETRDTQYF. The DNA for the CDR3 is TGTGCCAGCAGCCAAGATTACGGTAGGGAGACTAGAGATACGCAGTATTTT. V gene TRBV4-2 combines with J gene TRBJ2-3, with D perhaps matching TRBD2 (6 bases). V lost 0 bases and J lost 5, with 18 bases in between. The V gene's germline CDR1 is LGHNA and CDR2 YNFKEQ. The CDR3 is 17 amino acids.

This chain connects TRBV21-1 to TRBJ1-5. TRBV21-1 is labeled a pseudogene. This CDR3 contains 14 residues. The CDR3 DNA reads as TGTGCCAGCAGCAAAGGTAGGGTAGGTCAGCCCCAGCATTTT. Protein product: CASSKGRVGQPQHF.

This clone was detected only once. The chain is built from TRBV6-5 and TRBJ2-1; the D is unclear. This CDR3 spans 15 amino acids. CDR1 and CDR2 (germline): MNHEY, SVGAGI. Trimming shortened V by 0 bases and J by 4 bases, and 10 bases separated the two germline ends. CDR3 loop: CASSYSLATYNEQFF. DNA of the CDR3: TGTGCCAGCAGTTACTCGTTGGCTACTTACAATGAGCAGTTCTTC.

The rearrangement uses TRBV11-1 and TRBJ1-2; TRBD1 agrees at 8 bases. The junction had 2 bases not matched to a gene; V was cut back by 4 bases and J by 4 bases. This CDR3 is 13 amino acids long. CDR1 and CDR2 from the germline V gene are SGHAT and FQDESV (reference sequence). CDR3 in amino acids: CASSSGGSYGYTF. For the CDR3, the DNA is TGTGCCAGCAGCTCAGGGGGCAGCTATGGCTACACCTTC.

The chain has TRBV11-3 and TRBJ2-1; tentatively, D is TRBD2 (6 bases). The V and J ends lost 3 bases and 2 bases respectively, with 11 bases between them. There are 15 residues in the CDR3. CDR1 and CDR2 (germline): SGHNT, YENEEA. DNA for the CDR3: TGTGCCAGCAGCTTCGGGCGGGGTCCCTACAATGAGCAGTTCTTC. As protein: CASSFGRGPYNEQFF.

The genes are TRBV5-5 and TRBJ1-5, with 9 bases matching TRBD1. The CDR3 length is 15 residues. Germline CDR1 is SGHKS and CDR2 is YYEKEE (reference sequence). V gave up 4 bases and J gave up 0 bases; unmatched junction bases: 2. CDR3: CASSQGQGSNQPQHF. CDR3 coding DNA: TGTGCCAGCAGCCAGGGACAGGGTAGCAATCAGCCCCAGCATTTT.

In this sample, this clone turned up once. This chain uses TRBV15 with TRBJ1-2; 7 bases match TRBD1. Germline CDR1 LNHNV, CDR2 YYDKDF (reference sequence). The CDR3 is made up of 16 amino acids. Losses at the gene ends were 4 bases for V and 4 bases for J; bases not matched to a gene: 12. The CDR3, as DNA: TGTGCCACCAGCACGTTAATCAGGGGGGCTCCCTATGGCTACACCTTC. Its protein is CATSTLIRGAPYGYTF. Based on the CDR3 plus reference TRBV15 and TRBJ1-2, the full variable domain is DAMVIQNPRYQVTQFGKPVTLSCSQTLNHNVMYWYQQKSSQAPKLLFHYYDKDFNNEADTPDNFQSRRPNTSFCFLDIRSPGLGDTAMYLCATSTLIRGAPYGYTFGSGTRLTVV.

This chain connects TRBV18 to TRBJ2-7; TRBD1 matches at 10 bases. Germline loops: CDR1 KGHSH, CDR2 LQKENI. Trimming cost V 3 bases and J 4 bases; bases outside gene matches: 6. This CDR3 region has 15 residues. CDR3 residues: CASSPGTGALYEQYF. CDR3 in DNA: TGTGCCAGCTCACCGGGGACAGGGGCTTTATACGAGCAGTACTTC.

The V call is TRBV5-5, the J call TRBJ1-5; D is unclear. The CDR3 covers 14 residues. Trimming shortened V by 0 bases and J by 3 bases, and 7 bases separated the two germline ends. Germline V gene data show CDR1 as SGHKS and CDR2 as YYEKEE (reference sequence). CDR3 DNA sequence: TGTGCCAGCAGCTTGGTGTCACACAATCAGCCCCAGCATTTT. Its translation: CASSLVSHNQPQHF.

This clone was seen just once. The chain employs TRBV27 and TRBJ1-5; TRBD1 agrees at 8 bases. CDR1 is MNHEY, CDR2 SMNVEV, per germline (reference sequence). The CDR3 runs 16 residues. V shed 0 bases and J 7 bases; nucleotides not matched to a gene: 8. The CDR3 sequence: CASSLSFAGGVQPQHF. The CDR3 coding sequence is TGTGCCAGCAGTTTATCGTTCGCAGGGGGCGTACAGCCCCAGCATTTT.